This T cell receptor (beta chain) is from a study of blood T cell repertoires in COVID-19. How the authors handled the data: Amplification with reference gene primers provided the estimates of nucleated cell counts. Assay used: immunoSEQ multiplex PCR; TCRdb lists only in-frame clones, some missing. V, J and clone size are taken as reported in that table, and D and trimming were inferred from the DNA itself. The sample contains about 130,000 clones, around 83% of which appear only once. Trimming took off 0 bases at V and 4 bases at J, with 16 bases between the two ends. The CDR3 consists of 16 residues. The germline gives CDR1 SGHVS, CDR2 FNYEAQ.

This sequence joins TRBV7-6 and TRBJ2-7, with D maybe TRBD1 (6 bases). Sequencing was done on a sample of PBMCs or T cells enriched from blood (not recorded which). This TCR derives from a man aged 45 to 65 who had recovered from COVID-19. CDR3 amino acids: CASSLAQGQPKYEQYF. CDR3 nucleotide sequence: TGTGCCAGCAGCTTAGCACAGGGCCAACCTAAGTACGAGCAGTACTTC. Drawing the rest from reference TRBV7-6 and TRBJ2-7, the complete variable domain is GAGVSQSPRYKVTKRGQDVALRCDPISGHVSLYWYRQALGQGPEFLTYFNYEAQQDKSGLPNDRFSAERPEGSISTLTIQRTEQRDSAMYRCASSLAQGQPKYEQYFGPGTRLTVT.